This TCR beta chain appears in the sequencing data of a study of blood T cell repertoires in COVID-19. About the research overall: Collection of acute and convalescent COVID-19 samples took place in the United States, Italy and Spain. PBMCs, B-cell-depleted T cells, or T cells were the source of the cDNA or gDNA that made up the material.

Methods used by the authors: Using reference gene primer amplification, nucleated cell counts were estimated. Libraries were prepared by immunoSEQ multiplex PCR; TCRdb keeps only in-frame clonotypes and omits some of them. V and J calls and clone size are those listed in that table; D and trimming were worked out from the DNA. The sample has about 110,000 clones, approximately 80% seen once; the top ten hold about 40%. The specimen sequenced was peripheral blood. The origin of this receptor is a man aged 80 or over with acute or convalescent COVID-19.

CDR3 in amino acids: CASANLQGDEQFF. DNA of the CDR3: TGTGCCAGTGCAAACCTACAGGGGGATGAGCAGTTCTTC. This rearrangement joins TRBV19 to TRBJ2-1; TRBD1 matches 8 bases. Trimming took 8 bases from V and 8 from J; bases not matched to a gene: 8. The CDR3 length is 13 residues. The V gene's germline CDR1 is LNHDA and CDR2 SQIVND (reference sequence).